A single sample is the source of the 19 T cell receptor beta chains below, sequenced in a study of response to subunit inactivated influenza vaccine. TCRdb fed the RT-PCR reads into MiXCR, producing one record per CDR3 protein. The sample carries about 620,000 distinct CDR3 sequences, roughly 12% recorded once. This sample was shared with a second study, whose subject was T cells expressing NK-cell markers. That study adds: UMI-tagged 5'RACE template switching yielded the TCR beta cDNA.

Sample: PBMCs from blood, taken on the day of vaccination. These receptors were taken from a man aged 50 to 60 who received an inactivated influenza vaccine.

The sample holds a few counts of this clonotype. This chain links TRBV10-2 with TRBJ2-5; the match to TRBD2 covers 9 bases. This CDR3 contains 12 residues. Trimming at V came to 3 bases and at J to 10 bases, leaving 3 bases not matched to a gene. Germline-derived CDR1 and CDR2 are WSHSY and SAAADI. In DNA form, the CDR3 reads TGCGCCAGCAGTGAAATTAGCGGGGGCCAGTACTTC. Translating gives CASSEISGGQYF.

The table lists this clonotype with many counts. The rearrangement links TRBV9 to TRBJ2-1; 14 bases fit TRBD2. This CDR3 comprises 16 residues. J lost 7 bases, V lost 3 bases, and 6 bases had no gene match. Germline V gene sequence: CDR1 SGDLS, CDR2 YYNGEE. The CDR3 DNA is TGTGCCAGCAGCGCCCGACTAGCGGGAGGGCCAAATGAGCAGTTCTTC. Its protein is CASSARLAGGPNEQFF. The entire variable domain, with the rest obtained from reference TRBV9 and TRBJ2-1, is as follows: DSGVTQTPKHLITATGQRVTLRCSPRSGDLSVYWYQQSLDQGLQFLIQYYNGEERAKGNILERFSAQQFPDLHSELNLSSLELGDSALYFCASSARLAGGPNEQFFGPGTRLTVL.

A few counts support this clonotype. CDR3 protein: CSARDPDSFQETQYF. The CDR3 DNA reads as TGCAGTGCTAGAGATCCCGACAGCTTCCAAGAGACCCAGTACTTC. The chain links TRBV20-1 to TRBJ2-5, with a tentative D call TRBD1 (5 bases). V was cut by 0 bases and J by 1 base, with 12 bases left in between. CDR1 DFQATT and CDR2 SNEGSKA come from the germline V gene (reference sequence). The CDR3 length is 15 residues.

This clonotype was seen only a few times. The rearrangement joins TRBV2 to TRBJ2-5; the D gene could be TRBD1 or TRBD2 (5 bases each). The V end lost 4 bases, the J end lost 2 bases, and 8 bases lay between the germline ends. CDR1 and CDR2 (germline): SNHLY, FYNNEI. The CDR3 length is 13 residues. The CDR3 DNA is TGTGCCAGCAGTGTGGGACGGCAAGAGACCCAGTACTTC. Translating it yields CASSVGRQETQYF.

A few counts support this clonotype. The chain employs TRBV28 and TRBJ2-2, with 10 bases fitting TRBD2. The CDR3 spans 16 residues. The trim removed 5 bases at V and 0 bases at J, leaving 3 bases unmatched. Germline V gives CDR1 MDHEN, CDR2 SYDVKM. The CDR3 protein is CASSGLAGANTGELFF. The CDR3 DNA reads TGTGCCAGCAGTGGGCTAGCGGGAGCGAACACCGGGGAGCTGTTTTTT. Full variable domain (missing parts from reference TRBV28 and TRBJ2-2): DVKVTQSSRYLVKRTGEKVFLECVQDMDHENMFWYRQDPGLGLRLIYFSYDVKMKEKGDIPEGYSVSREKKERFSLILESASTNQTSMYLCASSGLAGANTGELFFGEGSRLTVL.

The V gene is TRBV10-2, the J gene TRBJ1-5, with D maybe TRBD1 (5 bases). With 5 bases removed from V and 4 bases from J, the gap between germline ends came to 12 bases. Per germline, CDR1 WSHSY and CDR2 SAAADI. CDR3 length equals 14 residues. The CDR3 region is CASSMDIFNQPQHF. The CDR3 DNA follows: TGCGCCAGCAGTATGGACATTTTTAATCAGCCCCAGCATTTT.

This clonotype was seen more than once but under ten times. This chain joins TRBV3-1 and TRBJ2-5, with D uncertain. V was shortened by 0 bases and J by 5 bases, with 10 bases between the two germline ends. Germline CDR1 is LGHDT and CDR2 is YNNKEL (reference sequence). The CDR3 covers 14 residues. The CDR3 sequence: CASSQDWAGETQYF. CDR3 coding DNA: TGTGCCAGCAGCCAAGATTGGGCAGGCGAGACCCAGTACTTC.

This clonotype was counted ten times or more. The CDR3, as DNA: TGCGCCAGCACCCGCGATCTAGCGGGGGGCTACTACACCGGGGAGCTGTTTTTT. Its translation: CASTRDLAGGYYTGELFF. The chain links TRBV5-1 to TRBJ2-2; TRBD2 matches at 11 bases. This CDR3 comprises 18 residues. The germline gives CDR1 SGHRS, CDR2 YFSETQ. Trimming cost V 6 bases and J 3 bases; bases outside gene matches: 13. Based on the CDR3 plus reference TRBV5-1 and TRBJ2-2, the full variable domain is KAGVTQTPRYLIKTRGQQVTLSCSPISGHRSVSWYQQTPGQGLQFLFEYFSETQRNKGNFPGRFSGRQFSNSRSEMNVSTLELGDSALYLCASTRDLAGGYYTGELFFGEGSRLTVL.

This chain connects TRBV6-2 or TRBV6-3 to TRBJ2-2, with TRBD2 matching over 9 bases. CDR3 length: 17 amino acids. The germline V gene has CDR1 MNHEY and CDR2 SVGEGT. The J segment lost 4 bases and the V segment lost 5 bases, leaving 11 bases of the junction unmatched. The CDR3 here is CASSPQREAGGTGELFF. CDR3 sequence (DNA): TGTGCCAGCAGTCCCCAGCGGGAGGCCGGTGGCACCGGGGAGCTGTTTTTT.

The genes are TRBV3-1 and TRBJ2-5; D may be TRBD1 (9 bases). With 3 bases removed from V and 5 bases from J, the gap between germline ends came to 34 bases. Germline loops: CDR1 LGHDT, CDR2 YNNKEL (reference sequence). The CDR3 consists of 21 residues. CDR3 DNA sequence: TGTGCCAGCAGCCACCAACAGGGGGCTATTTTTACGGGAGGGCCTCAGGAGACCCAGTACTTC. The encoded protein is CASSHQQGAIFTGGPQETQYF.

This clonotype was counted only a few times. The chain links TRBV5-1 to TRBJ2-5; D unresolved. CDR1 SGHRS and CDR2 YFSETQ come from the germline V gene. This CDR3 contains 15 residues. V was shortened by 0 bases and J by 2 bases, with 11 bases between the two germline ends. CDR3 protein: CASSLAVGFQETQYF. CDR3 in DNA: TGCGCCAGCAGCTTGGCCGTGGGGTTTCAAGAGACCCAGTACTTC.

CDR3 amino acids: CASSSGTGVWADTQYF. The CDR3 bases are TGTGCCAGCAGTTCCGGGACAGGGGTTTGGGCAGATACGCAGTATTTT. The chain recombines TRBV6-5 with TRBJ2-3; 10 bases map to TRBD1. Germline V gene sequence: CDR1 MNHEY, CDR2 SVGAGI. With V trimmed by 4 bases and J by 4 bases, 8 bases remained unmatched. This CDR3 is built from 16 residues.

V gene TRBV9 combines with J gene TRBJ1-4; D gene uncertain. The CDR3 has 14 residues. CDR1 SGDLS and CDR2 YYNGEE come from the germline V gene. V was clipped by 3 bases and J by 4 bases, with 10 bases between them. The CDR3 region is CASSEGGRNEKLFF. In DNA form, the CDR3 reads TGTGCCAGCAGCGAGGGTGGACGTAATGAAAAACTGTTTTTT.

This chain connects TRBV11-2 to TRBJ2-2; tentatively, D is TRBD2 (5 bases). Germline V lookup: CDR1 SGHAT, CDR2 FQNNGV. V lost 1 base and J 0 bases, leaving 9 bases between the germline ends. The CDR3 has 16 amino acids. The CDR3 region is CASSLGGGTNTGELFF. CDR3 sequence (DNA): TGTGCCAGCAGCTTAGGCGGAGGAACGAACACCGGGGAGCTGTTTTTT.

The rearrangement joins TRBV18 to TRBJ2-7; 9 positions agree with TRBD1. After removal of 3 bases from V and 5 bases from J, the junction contained 8 bases not matched to a gene. The germline gives CDR1 KGHSH, CDR2 LQKENI. The CDR3 contains 15 residues. CDR3 sequence (DNA): TGTGCCAGCTCACCGCCGGGACAGGGTCGCCACGAGCAGTACTTC. Its translation: CASSPPGQGRHEQYF.

This clonotype was counted only a few times. The chain couples TRBV7-2 to TRBJ2-7; D may correspond to TRBD1 or TRBD2 (5 bases each). This CDR3 is 15 amino acids long. The germline V gene has CDR1 SGHTA and CDR2 FQGNSA. Deletions cut 5 bases from V and 0 bases from J, with 14 bases between. The CDR3 spells CASSPGPLGSYEQYF. As DNA, the CDR3 is TGTGCCAGCAGCCCGGGACCTTTAGGCTCCTACGAGCAGTACTTC.

This clonotype was seen many times. This chain links TRBV20-1 with TRBJ2-1; 7 bases match TRBD2. This CDR3 is 18 amino acids long. V shed 3 bases, J shed 0 bases, and the junction held 14 bases outside the gene matches. CDR1 and CDR2 from the germline V gene are DFQATT and SNEGSKA (reference sequence). The DNA of the CDR3 is TGCAGTGCTAGCCGGGACTACCCAAAAGTGAGCTCCTACAATGAGCAGTTCTTC. As protein: CSASRDYPKVSSYNEQFF.

The chain is built from TRBV5-1 and TRBJ2-5, with 8 positions matching TRBD2. The germline V gene has CDR1 SGHRS and CDR2 YFSETQ. V was clipped by 4 bases and J by 5 bases; unmatched bases: 10. The CDR3 contains 15 residues. CDR3 nucleotides: TGCGCCAGCAGCCAAGACGTTAGCGGGGTTGAGACCCAGTACTTC. Its translation: CASSQDVSGVETQYF.

The chain links TRBV5-5 to TRBJ2-5; TRBD1 is a possible D gene (6 bases). Trimming removed 4 bases from V and 1 base from J, with 11 bases in between. The germline V gene has CDR1 SGHKS and CDR2 YYEKEE (reference sequence). This CDR3 spans 14 amino acids. The CDR3 nucleotides are TGTGCCAGCAGCGACTGGACAGCCCAAGAGACCCAGTACTTC. This translates into CASSDWTAQETQYF.